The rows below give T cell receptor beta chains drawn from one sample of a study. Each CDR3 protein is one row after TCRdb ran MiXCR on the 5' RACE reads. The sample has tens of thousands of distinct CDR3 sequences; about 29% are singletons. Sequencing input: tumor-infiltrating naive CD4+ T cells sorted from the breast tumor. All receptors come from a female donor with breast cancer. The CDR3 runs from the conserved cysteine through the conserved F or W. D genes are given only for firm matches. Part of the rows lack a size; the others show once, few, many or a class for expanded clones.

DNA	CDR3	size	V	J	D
TGCGCCAGCAGAAGCCAGGCCGTGAAGGACACTGAAGCTTTCTTT	CASRSQAVKDTEAFF	medium-sized	TRBV5-1	TRBJ1-1	NA
TGTGCCAGTTCTAGCGGGAGGGCGGGGGAGCAGTTCTTC	CASSSGRAGEQFF	medium-sized	TRBV7-3	TRBJ2-1	TRBD2
TGTGCCAGCAGCTTTGGGGGAGAACTCTACAATGAGCAGTTCTTC	CASSFGGELYNEQFF	few	TRBV7-2	TRBJ2-1	NA
TGTGCCAGCAGCTCCCGACGGGTTGGTGAGCAGTTCTTC	CASSSRRVGEQFF	NA	TRBV7-2	TRBJ2-1	NA
TGTGCCATCAGCCATGGAGCGATCTCTGGAAACACCATATATTTT	CAISHGAISGNTIYF	NA	TRBV10-3	TRBJ1-3	NA
TGTGCCACCAGCAGACAAAGGGGAGGATTATCTTCCCAGCATTTT	CATSRQRGGLSSQHF	few	TRBV15	TRBJ1-5	NA
TGTGCCACGAGCCGGGCAGGGGGAGATAACTATGGCTACACCTTC	CATSRAGGDNYGYTF	NA	TRBV14	TRBJ1-2	TRBD1
TGCGCCAGCAGCCAAGCGGGGGGCGGGAACACTGAAGCTTTCTTT	CASSQAGGGNTEAFF	NA	TRBV4-1	TRBJ1-1	NA
TGTGCCAGCAGCTTCACGGGAGGGCCCAGCACAGATACGCAGTATTTT	CASSFTGGPSTDTQYF	NA	TRBV5-5	TRBJ2-3	TRBD2
TGTGCCAGCAGTGAAATAGCAGGGGATACGCAGTATTTT	CASSEIAGDTQYF	once	TRBV6-1	TRBJ2-3	NA
TGCAGCGTTGAATTGGGGAGAGGAGATACGCAGTATTTT	CSVELGRGDTQYF	medium-sized	TRBV29-1	TRBJ2-3	NA
TGCGCCAGCAGCCCTAGAGCGGGGCGCACAGATACGCAGTATTTT	CASSPRAGRTDTQYF	few	TRBV5-1	TRBJ2-3	TRBD2
TGTGCCAGCAGCTTGGGACTAGCGAACGGTCGATTCACAGATACGCAGTATTTT	CASSLGLANGRFTDTQYF	many	TRBV7-9	TRBJ2-3	TRBD2
TGTGCCACCAGTGATGATAACAGGGGTTGGACAGATACGCAGTATTTT	CATSDDNRGWTDTQYF	many	TRBV24-1	TRBJ2-3	TRBD1
TGTGCCAGCAGCCAAAGGGAGGAACGTGAAGCTTTCTTT	CASSQREEREAFF	NA	TRBV3-1	TRBJ1-1	NA
TGTGCCTGGAGTGCACTTTACAGGGAGGGTTATGGCTACACCTTC	CAWSALYREGYGYTF	few	TRBV30	TRBJ1-2	NA
TGTGCCAGCAGCTGGACTAGCTGCAACAATGAGCAGTTCTTC	CASSWTSCNNEQFF	NA	TRBV5-6	TRBJ2-1	TRBD2
TGCAGTGCTAGAACCCTTCTTGAAGCTTTCTTT	CSARTLLEAFF	many	TRBV20-1	TRBJ1-1	NA
TGTGCCAGCAGTGGGGGACAGGACAATCAGCCCCAGCATTTT	CASSGGQDNQPQHF	NA	TRBV9	TRBJ1-5	TRBD1